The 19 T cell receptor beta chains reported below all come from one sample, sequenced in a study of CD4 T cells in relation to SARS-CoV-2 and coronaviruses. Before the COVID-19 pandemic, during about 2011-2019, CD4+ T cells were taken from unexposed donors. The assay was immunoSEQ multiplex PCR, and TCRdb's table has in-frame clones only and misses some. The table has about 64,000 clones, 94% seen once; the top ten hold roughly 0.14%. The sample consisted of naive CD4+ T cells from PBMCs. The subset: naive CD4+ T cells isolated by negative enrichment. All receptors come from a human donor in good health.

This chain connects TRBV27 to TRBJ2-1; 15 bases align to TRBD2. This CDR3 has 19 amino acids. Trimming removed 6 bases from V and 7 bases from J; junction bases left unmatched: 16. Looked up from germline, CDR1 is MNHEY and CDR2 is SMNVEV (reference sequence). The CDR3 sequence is CASSPFSRLGLAGGNEQFF. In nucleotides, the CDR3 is TGTGCCAGCAGCCCTTTTTCGCGTCTGGGACTAGCGGGAGGAAATGAGCAGTTCTTC.

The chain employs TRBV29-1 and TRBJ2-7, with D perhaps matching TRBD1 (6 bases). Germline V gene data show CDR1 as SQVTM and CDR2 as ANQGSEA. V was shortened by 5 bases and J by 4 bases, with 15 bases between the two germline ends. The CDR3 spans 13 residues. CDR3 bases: TGCAGCGTTACCAGGGGTGGGGTTTACGAGCAGTACTTC. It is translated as CSVTRGGVYEQYF.

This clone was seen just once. CDR3 region: CASSFGLAETYEQYF. The CDR3 DNA reads as TGCGCCAGCAGCTTTGGACTAGCGGAGACCTACGAGCAGTACTTC. V is TRBV5-1 and J is TRBJ2-7; 10 bases agree with TRBD2. The V gene's germline CDR1 is SGHRS and CDR2 YFSETQ. CDR3 length equals 15 residues. The trim removed 2 bases at V and 2 bases at J, leaving 4 bases unmatched. Supplemented by reference TRBV5-1 and TRBJ2-7, the full variable domain reads KAGVTQTPRYLIKTRGQQVTLSCSPISGHRSVSWYQQTPGQGLQFLFEYFSETQRNKGNFPGRFSGRQFSNSRSEMNVSTLELGDSALYLCASSFGLAETYEQYFGPGTRLTVT.

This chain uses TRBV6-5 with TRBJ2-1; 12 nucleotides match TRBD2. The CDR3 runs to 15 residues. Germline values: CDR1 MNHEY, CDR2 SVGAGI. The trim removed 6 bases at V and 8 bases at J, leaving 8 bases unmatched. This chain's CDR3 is CASSTLAGGPYEQFF. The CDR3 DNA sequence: TGTGCCAGCAGCACCCTAGCGGGAGGGCCCTATGAGCAGTTCTTC.

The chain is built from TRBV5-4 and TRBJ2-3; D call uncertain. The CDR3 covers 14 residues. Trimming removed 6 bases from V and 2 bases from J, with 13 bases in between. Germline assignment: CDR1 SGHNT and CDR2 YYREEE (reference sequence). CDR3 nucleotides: TGTGCCAGCAACCCTCCGTTGAACACAGATACGCAGTATTTT. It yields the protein CASNPPLNTDTQYF. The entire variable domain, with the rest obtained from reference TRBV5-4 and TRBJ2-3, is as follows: ETGVTQSPTHLIKTRGQQVTLRCSSQSGHNTVSWYQQALGQGPQFIFQYYREEENGRGNFPPRFSGLQFPNYSSELNVNALELDDSALYLCASNPPLNTDTQYFGPGTRLTVL.

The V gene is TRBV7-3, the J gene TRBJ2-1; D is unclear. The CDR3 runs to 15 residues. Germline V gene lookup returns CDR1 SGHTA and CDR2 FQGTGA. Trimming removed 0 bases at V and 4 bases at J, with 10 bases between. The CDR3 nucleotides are TGTGCCAGCAGCTTAACAGGATACCTGTACAATGAGCAGTTCTTC. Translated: CASSLTGYLYNEQFF.

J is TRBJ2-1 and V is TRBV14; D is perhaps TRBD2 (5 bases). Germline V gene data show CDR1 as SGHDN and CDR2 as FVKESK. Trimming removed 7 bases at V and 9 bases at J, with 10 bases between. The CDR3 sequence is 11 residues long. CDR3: CASKGGAEQFF. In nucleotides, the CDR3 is TGTGCCAGCAAAGGAGGAGCTGAGCAGTTCTTC.

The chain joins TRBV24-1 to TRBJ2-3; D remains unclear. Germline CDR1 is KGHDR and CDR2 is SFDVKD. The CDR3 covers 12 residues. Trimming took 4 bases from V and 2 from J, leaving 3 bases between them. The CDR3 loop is CATSEDTDTQYF. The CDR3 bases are TGTGCCACCAGTGAAGACACAGATACGCAGTATTTT.

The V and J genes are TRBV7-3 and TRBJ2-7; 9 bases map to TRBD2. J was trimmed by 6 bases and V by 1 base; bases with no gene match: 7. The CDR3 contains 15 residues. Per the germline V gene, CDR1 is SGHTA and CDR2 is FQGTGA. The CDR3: CASSLMLAGLTEQYF. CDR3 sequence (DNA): TGTGCCAGCAGCTTAATGCTAGCGGGATTAACCGAGCAGTACTTC.

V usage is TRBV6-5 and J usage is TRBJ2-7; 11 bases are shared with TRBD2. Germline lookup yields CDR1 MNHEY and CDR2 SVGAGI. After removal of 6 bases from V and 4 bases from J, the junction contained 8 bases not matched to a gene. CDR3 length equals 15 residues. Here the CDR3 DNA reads TGTGCCAGCAGCCAGACTAGCGGGGCACATTACGAGCAGTACTTC. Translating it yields CASSQTSGAHYEQYF.

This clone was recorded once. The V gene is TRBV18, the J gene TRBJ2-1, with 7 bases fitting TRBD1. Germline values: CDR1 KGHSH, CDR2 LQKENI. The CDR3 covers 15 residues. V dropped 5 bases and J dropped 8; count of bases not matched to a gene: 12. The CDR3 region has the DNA TGTGCCAGCTCAGCGGACAGGTCCCGTTCGTATGAGCAGTTCTTC. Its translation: CASSADRSRSYEQFF. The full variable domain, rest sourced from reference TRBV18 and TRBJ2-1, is NAGVMQNPRHLVRRRGQEARLRCSPMKGHSHVYWYRQLPEEGLKFMVYLQKENIIDESGMPKERFSAEFPKEGPSILRIQQVVRGDSAAYFCASSADRSRSYEQFFGPGTRLTVL.

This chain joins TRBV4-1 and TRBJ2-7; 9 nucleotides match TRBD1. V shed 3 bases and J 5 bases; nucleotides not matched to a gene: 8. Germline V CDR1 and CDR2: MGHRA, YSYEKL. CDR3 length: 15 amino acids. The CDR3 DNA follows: TGCGCCAGCAGCCACCTCGGGACAGGGTATAACGAGCAGTACTTC. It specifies CASSHLGTGYNEQYF.

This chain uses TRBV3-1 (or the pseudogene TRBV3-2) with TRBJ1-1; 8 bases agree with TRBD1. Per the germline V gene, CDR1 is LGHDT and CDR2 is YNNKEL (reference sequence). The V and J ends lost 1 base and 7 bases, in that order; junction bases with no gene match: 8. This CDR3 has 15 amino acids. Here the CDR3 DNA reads TGTGCCAGCAGCCAAGCCCAGAGACAGGGGCGTGAAGCTTTCTTT. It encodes CASSQAQRQGREAFF.

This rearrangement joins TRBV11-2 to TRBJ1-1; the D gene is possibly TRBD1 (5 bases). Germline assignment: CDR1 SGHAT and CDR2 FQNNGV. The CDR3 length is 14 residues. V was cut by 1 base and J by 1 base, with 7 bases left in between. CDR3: CASSLGDRNTEAFF. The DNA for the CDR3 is TGTGCCAGCAGCTTAGGAGACAGGAACACTGAAGCTTTCTTT.

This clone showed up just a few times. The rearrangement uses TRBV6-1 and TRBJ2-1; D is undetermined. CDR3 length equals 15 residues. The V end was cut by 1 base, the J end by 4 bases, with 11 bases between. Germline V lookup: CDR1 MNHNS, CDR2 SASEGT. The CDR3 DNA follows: TGTGCCAGCAGTGAAGTGCCTTCCCCTTACAATGAGCAGTTCTTC. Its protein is CASSEVPSPYNEQFF.

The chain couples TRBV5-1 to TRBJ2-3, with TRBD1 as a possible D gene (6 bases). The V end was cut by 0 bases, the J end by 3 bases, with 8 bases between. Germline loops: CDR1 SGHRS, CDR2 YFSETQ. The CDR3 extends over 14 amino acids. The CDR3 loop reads CASSLEQGTDTQYF. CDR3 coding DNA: TGCGCCAGCAGCTTGGAACAGGGTACAGATACGCAGTATTTT.

The CDR3 protein is CASSALGQAAYEQYF. In DNA, the CDR3 is TGTGCCAGCAGTGCCCTGGGACAGGCCGCCTACGAGCAGTACTTC. The chain uses TRBV28 and TRBJ2-7; 8 positions match TRBD1. Trimming cost V 5 bases and J 2 bases; bases outside gene matches: 8. This CDR3 spans 15 amino acids. Germline V gene sequence: CDR1 MDHEN, CDR2 SYDVKM.

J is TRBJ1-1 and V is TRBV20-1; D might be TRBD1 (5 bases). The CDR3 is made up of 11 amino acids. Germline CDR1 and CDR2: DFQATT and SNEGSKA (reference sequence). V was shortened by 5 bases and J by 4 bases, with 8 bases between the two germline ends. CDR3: CSAAGATEAFF. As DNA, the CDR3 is TGCAGTGCTGCCGGGGCCACTGAAGCTTTCTTT.

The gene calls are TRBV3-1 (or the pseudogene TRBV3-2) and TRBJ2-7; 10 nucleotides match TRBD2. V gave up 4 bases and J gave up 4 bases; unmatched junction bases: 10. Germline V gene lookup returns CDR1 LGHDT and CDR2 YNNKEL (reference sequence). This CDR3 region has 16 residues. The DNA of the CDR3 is TGTGCCAGCAGCCCGACTATGAGCGGGAGGGGGTACGAGCAGTACTTC. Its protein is CASSPTMSGRGYEQYF.